This TCR beta chain was captured by sequencing in a study of cytomegalovirus exposure and HLA in healthy donors. The CDR3 is 14 residues long. The germline V gene has CDR1 LNHDA and CDR2 SQIVND (reference sequence). V was trimmed by 5 bases and J by 5 bases, leaving 13 bases between them. Use of 60 Vbeta and 13 Jbeta primers characterized the PCR. Clones were sequenced by immunoSEQ multiplex PCR, and TCRdb holds only the in-frame ones, with some missing. The sample holds 150,000 or so clones, roughly 79% seen once. The TCR was taken from a man aged 40-55 years in good health and CMV-seronegative. The specimen was PBMCs. J is TRBJ1-5 and V is TRBV19; the D is unclear. CDR3 region: CASSPGGGYQPQHF. CDR3 DNA sequence: TGTGCCAGTAGTCCCGGTGGCGGATATCAGCCCCAGCATTTT.